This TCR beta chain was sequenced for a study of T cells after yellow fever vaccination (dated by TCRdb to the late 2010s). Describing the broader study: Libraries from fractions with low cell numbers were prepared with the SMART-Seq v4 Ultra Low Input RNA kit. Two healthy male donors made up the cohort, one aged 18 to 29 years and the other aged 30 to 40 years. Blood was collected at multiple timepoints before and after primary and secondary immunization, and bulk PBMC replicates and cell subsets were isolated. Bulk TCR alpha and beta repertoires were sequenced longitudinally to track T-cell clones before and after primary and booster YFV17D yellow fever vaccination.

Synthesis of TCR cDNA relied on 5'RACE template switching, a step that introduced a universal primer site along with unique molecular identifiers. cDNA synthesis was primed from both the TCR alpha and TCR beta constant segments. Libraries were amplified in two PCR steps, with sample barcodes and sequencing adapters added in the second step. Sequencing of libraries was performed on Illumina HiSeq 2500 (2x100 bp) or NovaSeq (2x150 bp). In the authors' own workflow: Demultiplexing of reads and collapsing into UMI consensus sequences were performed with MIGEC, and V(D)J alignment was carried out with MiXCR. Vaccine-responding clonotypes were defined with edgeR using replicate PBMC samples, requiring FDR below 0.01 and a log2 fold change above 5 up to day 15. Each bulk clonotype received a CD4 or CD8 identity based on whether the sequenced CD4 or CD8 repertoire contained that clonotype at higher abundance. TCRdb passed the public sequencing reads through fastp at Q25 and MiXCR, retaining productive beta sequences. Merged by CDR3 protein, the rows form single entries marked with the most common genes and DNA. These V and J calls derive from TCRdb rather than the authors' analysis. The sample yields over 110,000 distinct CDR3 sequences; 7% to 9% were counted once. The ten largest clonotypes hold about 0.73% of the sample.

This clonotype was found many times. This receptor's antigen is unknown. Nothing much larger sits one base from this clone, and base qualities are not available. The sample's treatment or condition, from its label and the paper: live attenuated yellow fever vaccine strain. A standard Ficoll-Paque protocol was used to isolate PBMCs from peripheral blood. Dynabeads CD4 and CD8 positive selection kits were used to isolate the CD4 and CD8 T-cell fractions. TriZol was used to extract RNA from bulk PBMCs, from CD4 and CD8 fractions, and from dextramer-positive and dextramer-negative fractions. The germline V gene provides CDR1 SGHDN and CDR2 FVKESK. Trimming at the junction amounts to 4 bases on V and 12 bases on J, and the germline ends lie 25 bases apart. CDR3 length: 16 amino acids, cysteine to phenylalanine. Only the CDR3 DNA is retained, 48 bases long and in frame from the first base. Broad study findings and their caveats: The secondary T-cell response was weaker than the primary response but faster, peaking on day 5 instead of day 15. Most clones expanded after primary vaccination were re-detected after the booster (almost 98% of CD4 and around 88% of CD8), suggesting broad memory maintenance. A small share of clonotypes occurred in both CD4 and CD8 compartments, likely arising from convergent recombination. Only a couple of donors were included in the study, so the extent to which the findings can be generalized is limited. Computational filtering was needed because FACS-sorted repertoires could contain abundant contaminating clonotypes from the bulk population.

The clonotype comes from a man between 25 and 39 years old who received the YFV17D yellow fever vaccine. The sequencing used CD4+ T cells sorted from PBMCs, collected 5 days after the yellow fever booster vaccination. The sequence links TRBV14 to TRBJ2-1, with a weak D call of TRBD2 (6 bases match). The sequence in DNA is TGTGCCAGCAGCCCAGGACTACCCGAACTGGGGATGGGGCAGTTCTTC. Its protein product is CASSPGLPELGMGQFF.